These 25 T cell receptor beta chains originate from one sample sequenced in a study of T cell clonality in common variable immunodeficiency. The repertoire was sequenced with immunoSEQ multiplex PCR; TCRdb's copy has only in-frame clones and lacks some. The sample contains under 50,000 clones, none of them singletons. Input material: peripheral blood mononuclear cells. The receptors here all came from a person aged 18 to 75 in good health.

Notes on this clone: The read is 3 residues too short to cover the CDR3 end, so that end is filled in from the germline J gene. The V gene is TRBV30, the J gene TRBJ1-2; D is unclear. Germline CDR1 and CDR2: GTSNPN and SVGIG (reference sequence). CDR3 size: 13 residues. CDR3 DNA (partial): TGTGCCTGGAGTAGGACTAGTCTATACGAC. Its protein is CAWSRTSLYD. The whole CDR3 is CAWSRTSLYDYTF.

The sample holds many counts of this clone. The missing CDR3 end, 3 residues past where the read stops, is filled in from the germline J gene. The chain employs TRBV20-1 and TRBJ2-5, with 8 bases fitting TRBD2. The V gene end was trimmed by 3 bases and the J gene end by 4 bases; junction bases not matched to a gene: 13. The CDR3 runs 16 residues. Germline loops: CDR1 DFQATT, CDR2 SNEGSKA (reference sequence). The covered CDR3 bases are TGCAGTGCTAGGGCCATGGGCGGGGGGCCAATAGAGACC. Amino acid sequence: CSARAMGGGPIET. The full CDR3 protein reads CSARAMGGGPIETQYF.

This clone was observed many times. The read ends 3 residues shy of where the CDR3 ends; the end is completed using the germline J gene. The chain joins TRBV14 to TRBJ2-3; 7 bases line up with TRBD2. This CDR3 has 16 amino acids. V shed 1 base, J shed 3 bases, and the junction held 7 bases outside the gene matches. Germline V CDR1 and CDR2: SGHDN, FVKESK. The CDR3: CASSQVRSGVTDTQYF. CDR3 DNA, as far as it was read: TGTGCCAGCAGCCAAGTGCGGAGCGGGGTTACAGATACG.

The sample holds many counts of this clone. The read terminates 3 residues before the CDR3 end, so the remaining end is supplied by the germline J gene. This rearrangement joins TRBV2 to TRBJ1-2; D may be TRBD1 (6 bases). This CDR3 has 13 residues. The germline gives CDR1 SNHLY, CDR2 FYNNEI. V lost 5 bases to trimming and J lost 4 bases, with 11 bases between them. Incomplete CDR3 DNA: TGTGCCAGCAGTACAGGGACCAGCTATGGC. Translated: CASSTGTSYG. The full CDR3 sequence reads CASSTGTSYGYTF.

This clone came up many times. The DNA read from the CDR3 is TGCGCCAGCAGTCAATCTTTGACAGGGGACACTGAA. This encodes CASSQSLTGDTE. The CDR3 reads in full as CASSQSLTGDTEAFF. This chain uses TRBV23-1 with TRBJ1-1; 8 bases agree with TRBD1. From the germline J gene comes the end of the CDR3, since the read stops 3 residues before it. TRBV23-1 is flagged as an ORF with uncertain function. After removal of 0 bases from V and 3 bases from J, the junction contained 3 bases not matched to a gene. The CDR3 is 15 residues long.

This clone appeared many times. The junction departs from germline at one end; a sequencing error may be responsible. The part of the CDR3 DNA that was read is TGCGCCAGCAGCCCCGGGACAGTTAATCAGCCC. Translated, it gives CASSPGTVNQP. The complete CDR3 reads CASSPGTVNQPQHF. J is TRBJ1-5 and V is TRBV4-2; 7 bases map to TRBD1. The sequence runs out 3 residues before the end of the CDR3; the remainder is reconstructed from the germline J gene. Germline V gene data show CDR1 as LGHNA and CDR2 as YNFKEQ. The CDR3 has 14 residues.

About this clone: One junction end does not reproduce the germline sequence, and a read error may be involved. The CDR3 extends 3 residues past the end of the read, so its final part is completed from the germline J gene. The chain is built from TRBV7-9 and TRBJ2-3; a weak D match, TRBD1 (6 bases). The CDR3 runs to 15 residues. Germline CDR1 SEHNR, CDR2 FQNEAQ (reference sequence). CDR3 amino acids: CASSPTGISTGTQYF. The DNA read from the CDR3 is TGTGCCAGCAGCCCCACAGGGATTTCCACAGGTACG.

This clone was counted many times. From the germline J gene comes the end of the CDR3, since the read stops 3 residues before it. The chain couples TRBV7-8 to TRBJ2-3; D possibly corresponds to TRBD1 (7 bases). The CDR3 extends over 13 amino acids. The ends were cut back, 5 bases at V and 8 bases at J, with 14 bases in the middle. Per germline, CDR1 SGHVS and CDR2 FQNEAQ. CDR3 loop: CASSARQGGTQYF. CDR3 bases read: TGTGCCAGCAGCGCCCGACAGGGAGGTACG.

This clone has a count of ten or more. The read terminates 3 residues before the CDR3 end, so the remaining end is supplied by the germline J gene. The chain uses TRBV4-2 and TRBJ2-3, with TRBD1 as a possible D gene (5 bases). Trimming cost V 0 bases and J 3 bases, with 7 bases left between them. This CDR3 spans 14 amino acids. CDR1 LGHNA and CDR2 YNFKEQ come from the germline V gene. CDR3 in amino acids: CASSQDAGTDTQYF. Partial CDR3 DNA: TGTGCCAGCAGCCAAGATGCAGGGACAGATACG.

This clone was seen repeatedly, ten times or more. The read ends 3 residues shy of where the CDR3 ends; the end is completed using the germline J gene. The genes are TRBV5-4 and TRBJ1-2; D ambiguous. The CDR3 is 13 residues long. Germline assignment: CDR1 SGHNT and CDR2 YYREEE (reference sequence). Trimming shortened V by 1 base and J by 4 bases, and 8 bases separated the two germline ends. The CDR3 region is CASSLKGPYGYTF. The sequenced part of the CDR3 DNA is TGTGCCAGCAGCTTGAAGGGTCCCTATGGC.

This clone was picked up a small number of times. Read coverage stops 3 residues before the CDR3 terminus; the germline J gene supplies the remainder. The J gene is TRBJ2-7, the V gene TRBV5-4, with D possibly being TRBD2 (6 bases). From germline, CDR1 is SGHNT and CDR2 YYREEE (reference sequence). The length of the CDR3 is 15 residues. The V and J ends lost 2 bases and 1 base respectively, with 13 bases between them. CDR3 region: CASSFGGLGSYEQYF. The sequenced CDR3 bases are TGTGCCAGCAGCTTTGGAGGGTTGGGTTCCTACGAG.

This clone was observed a handful of times. The CDR3 end falls 3 residues outside the read, so it is completed with the germline J gene. The chain employs TRBV19 and TRBJ1-2; 7 bases align to TRBD1. This CDR3 contains 12 residues. Germline CDR1 and CDR2: LNHDA and SQIVND (reference sequence). The CDR3 region is CASSLKGGDYTF. CDR3 bases read: TGTGCCAGTAGCCTTAAAGGGGGCGAC.

This clone was detected ten times or more. The sequence runs out 3 residues before the end of the CDR3; the remainder is reconstructed from the germline J gene. The V call is TRBV5-1, the J call TRBJ2-1; no firm D call. The CDR3 contains 16 residues. The germline V gene has CDR1 SGHRS and CDR2 YFSETQ. The V end was cut by 0 bases, the J end by 2 bases, with 12 bases between. The CDR3 DNA, read in part, is TGCGCCAGCAGCTTGGACGTCGCAGGAGCCTACAATGAG. This gives the protein CASSLDVAGAYNE. The entire CDR3 is CASSLDVAGAYNEQFF.

This clone was detected ten times or more. One end of the junction fails to match germline, which may point to a read error. The read comes to an end 3 residues before the CDR3 does, leaving the germline J gene to fill in the end. V is TRBV4-2 and J is TRBJ1-6, with 11 bases aligning to TRBD1. CDR3 length equals 16 residues. CDR1 is LGHNA and CDR2 is YNFKEQ in the germline V gene. CDR3 DNA, as far as it was read: TGCGCCAGCAGCCAAGAAGAGGGGACAGGGGGTTCACCC. It yields the protein CASSQEEGTGGSP. The entire CDR3 reads CASSQEEGTGGSPLHF.

The table lists this clone with many counts. The missing CDR3 end, 3 residues past where the read stops, is filled in from the germline J gene. The V gene is TRBV5-6, the J gene TRBJ1-6, with D possibly being TRBD1 (5 bases). Trimming cost V 4 bases and J 5 bases, with 13 bases left between them. The CDR3 consists of 15 residues. Germline-derived CDR1 and CDR2 are SGHDT and YYEEEE. CDR3 sequence: CASSGRTGDNSPLHF. The CDR3 DNA, read in part, is TGTGCCAGCAGCGGACGGACGGGGGATAATTCACCC.

At least ten counts were recorded for this clone. The read ends 3 residues early relative to the CDR3; the germline J gene fills the gap. The J gene is TRBJ1-2, the V gene TRBV19; D gene ambiguous. This CDR3 is built from 12 residues. Germline lookup yields CDR1 LNHDA and CDR2 SQIVND (reference sequence). This chain's CDR3 is CASSPGLRGYTF. The sequenced CDR3 bases are TGTGCCAGTAGCCCTGGGCTACGGGGC.

With regard to this clone: The CDR3 goes on 3 residues after the read ends, and that part is filled in from the germline J gene. The chain is built from TRBV11-2 and TRBJ2-7; D is unresolved. The CDR3 sequence is 15 residues long. V lost 5 bases to trimming and J lost 0 bases, with 14 bases between them. Per germline, CDR1 SGHAT and CDR2 FQNNGV. Incomplete CDR3 DNA: TGTGCCAGCAGCCCGAGGTCAGTAAGCTCCTACGAG. Amino acids: CASSPRSVSSYE. The whole CDR3 protein is CASSPRSVSSYEQYF.

Regarding this clone: The CDR3 goes on 3 residues after the read ends, and that part is filled in from the germline J gene. This chain uses TRBV20-1 with TRBJ1-1; D remains unclear. V was shortened by 6 bases and J by 5 bases, with 16 bases between the two germline ends. CDR3 size: 13 residues. Germline assignment: CDR1 DFQATT and CDR2 SNEGSKA (reference sequence). The CDR3 loop is CSARVNWETEAFF. Incomplete CDR3 DNA: TGCAGTGCGCGGGTTAATTGGGAGACTGAA.

This clone was counted at least ten times. The read ends 3 residues shy of where the CDR3 ends; the end is completed using the germline J gene. The rearrangement links TRBV5-1 to TRBJ1-4; no clear D. The V end lost 4 bases, the J end lost 3 bases, and 10 bases lay between the germline ends. CDR1 is SGHRS, CDR2 YFSETQ, per germline. The CDR3 consists of 14 residues. CDR3 protein: CASSRGLPNEKLFF. The DNA read from the CDR3 is TGCGCCAGCAGCCGAGGGCTTCCTAATGAAAAA.

This clone was found many times. Coverage ceases 3 residues before the CDR3 finishes, and the germline J gene fills in the end. V gene TRBV19 combines with J gene TRBJ2-1; TRBD2 matches 14 bases. The CDR3 length is 17 residues. The V gene end was trimmed by 7 bases and the J gene end by 5 bases; junction bases not matched to a gene: 10. CDR1 LNHDA and CDR2 SQIVND come from the germline V gene (reference sequence). Incomplete CDR3 DNA: TGTGCCAGTAAGCCCGGGACTAGCGGGGGCCGAAACAATGAG. It encodes CASKPGTSGGRNNE. The full CDR3 is CASKPGTSGGRNNEQFF.

In this sample, this clone turned up a few times. The read stops 3 residues short of the end of the CDR3; the missing end is completed from the germline J gene. The rearrangement joins TRBV7-8 to TRBJ2-5, with 9 bases identical to TRBD2. Trimming removed 3 bases from V and 4 bases from J; junction bases left unmatched: 15. CDR1 and CDR2 (germline): SGHVS, FQNEAQ. This CDR3 has 18 amino acids. CDR3 DNA, as far as it was read: TGTGCCAGCAGCTTGGGGCCTAGCGGGGAAGGCGTTCGAGAGACC. Translated, it gives CASSLGPSGEGVRET. The CDR3 reads in full as CASSLGPSGEGVRETQYF. The full variable domain, with the rest looked up from reference TRBV7-8 and TRBJ2-5, is GAGVSQSPRYKVAKRGQDVALRCDPISGHVSLFWYQQALGQGPEFLTYFQNEAQLDKSGLPSDRFFAERPEGSVSTLKIQRTQQEDSAVYLCASSLGPSGEGVRETQYFGPGTRLLVL.

This clone was recorded at least ten times. The read halts 3 residues ahead of the CDR3 end, with the missing end drawn from the germline J gene. The J gene is TRBJ2-1, the V gene TRBV7-2; TRBD1 agrees at 7 bases. Germline-derived CDR1 and CDR2 are SGHTA and FQGNSA. V lost 5 bases to trimming and J lost 9 bases; unmatched junction nucleotides: 10. The CDR3 length is 14 residues. CDR3 DNA, as far as it was read: TGTGCCAGCAGCCGATTTACAGGGGAAACTGAG. Translating it yields CASSRFTGETE. From start to end, the CDR3 is CASSRFTGETEQFF.

This clone was counted ten times or more. The CDR3 goes on 3 residues after the read ends, and that part is filled in from the germline J gene. The chain recombines TRBV18 with TRBJ2-3; D gene uncertain. Germline CDR1 is KGHSH and CDR2 is LQKENI. The CDR3 length is 14 residues. CDR3 amino acids: CASSPLGDAETQYF. The part of the CDR3 DNA that was read is TGTGCCAGCTCACCCCTCGGAGATGCGGAGACG.

This clone was seen many times. With the read ending 3 residues before the CDR3 end, the germline J gene is used to fill in that end. The chain joins TRBV5-4 to TRBJ2-3, with 11 bases that match TRBD1. This CDR3 contains 15 residues. J lost 5 bases, V lost 3 bases, and 5 bases had no gene match. The germline CDR1 and CDR2 sequences are SGHNT and YYREEE (reference sequence). CDR3 sequence reads: CASSYWTGGQDTQYF. The sequenced CDR3 bases are TGTGCCAGCAGCTACTGGACAGGGGGCCAAGATACG.

This clone was observed at least ten times. An end of the junction differs from the germline gene, which may be a read error. The read comes to an end 3 residues before the CDR3 does, leaving the germline J gene to fill in the end. This chain joins TRBV4-2 and TRBJ1-3; TRBD1 matches at 9 bases. Germline CDR1 and CDR2: LGHNA and YNFKEQ. The CDR3 is 15 amino acids. The CDR3 loop reads CASSPGTGIGNTIYF. Incomplete CDR3 DNA: TGCGCCAGCAGCCCAGGGACAGGGATCGGAAACACC.